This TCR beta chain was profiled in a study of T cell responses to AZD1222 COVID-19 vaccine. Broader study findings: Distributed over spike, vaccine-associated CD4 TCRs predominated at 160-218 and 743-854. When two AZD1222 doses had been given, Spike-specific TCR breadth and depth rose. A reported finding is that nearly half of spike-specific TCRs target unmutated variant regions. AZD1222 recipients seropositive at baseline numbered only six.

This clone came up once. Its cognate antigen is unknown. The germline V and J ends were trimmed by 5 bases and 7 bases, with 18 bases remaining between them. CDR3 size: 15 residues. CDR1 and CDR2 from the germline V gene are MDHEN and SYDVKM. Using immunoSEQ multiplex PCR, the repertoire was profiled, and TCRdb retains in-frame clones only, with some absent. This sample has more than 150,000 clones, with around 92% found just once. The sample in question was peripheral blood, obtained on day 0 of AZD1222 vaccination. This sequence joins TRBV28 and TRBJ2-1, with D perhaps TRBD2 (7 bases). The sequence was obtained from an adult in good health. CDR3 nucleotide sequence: TGTGCCAGCAGTCCCATTGGGGGGGCGGGGAATGAGCAGTTCTTC. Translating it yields CASSPIGGAGNEQFF.